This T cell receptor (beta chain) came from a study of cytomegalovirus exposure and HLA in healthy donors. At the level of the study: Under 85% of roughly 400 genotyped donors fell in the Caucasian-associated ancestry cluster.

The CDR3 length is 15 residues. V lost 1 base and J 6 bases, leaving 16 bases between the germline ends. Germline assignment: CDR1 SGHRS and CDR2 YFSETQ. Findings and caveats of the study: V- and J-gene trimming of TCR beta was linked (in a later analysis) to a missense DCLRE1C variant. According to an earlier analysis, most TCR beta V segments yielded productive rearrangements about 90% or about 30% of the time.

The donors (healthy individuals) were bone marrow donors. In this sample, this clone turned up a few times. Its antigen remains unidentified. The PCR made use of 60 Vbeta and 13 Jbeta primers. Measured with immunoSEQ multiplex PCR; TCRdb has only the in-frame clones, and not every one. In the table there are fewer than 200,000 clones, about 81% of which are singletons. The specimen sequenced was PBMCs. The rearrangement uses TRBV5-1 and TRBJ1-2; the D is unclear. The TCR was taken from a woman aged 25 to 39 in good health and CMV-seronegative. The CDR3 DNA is TGCGCCAGCAGCTTGTCGAAAGGGAGCGGTCATGGCTACACCTTC. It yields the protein CASSLSKGSGHGYTF. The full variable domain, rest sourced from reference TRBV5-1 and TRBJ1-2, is KAGVTQTPRYLIKTRGQQVTLSCSPISGHRSVSWYQQTPGQGLQFLFEYFSETQRNKGNFPGRFSGRQFSNSRSEMNVSTLELGDSALYLCASSLSKGSGHGYTFGSGTRLTVV.